A single T cell receptor (beta chain) is shown here with its context. Exclusion of a patient followed from autoimmune disease history or systemic immunosuppression. Germline V lookup: CDR1 SEHNR, CDR2 FQNEAQ (reference sequence). The V and J ends lost 5 bases and 0 bases respectively, with 11 bases between them. CDR3 length: 14 amino acids. The record originates from a study of OX40 agonist ivuxolimab in advanced cancers. Study background: Dosing consisted of intravenous ivuxolimab at 0.01 to 10 mg/kg every 2 weeks. Antecedent anti-PD-1, anti-PD-L1 or anti-CTLA-4 therapy was permissible, with roughly 40% having received some. The mean age was about 61 years, ranging from 23 to 79, with around four fifths of participants male.

The method was immunoSEQ multiplex PCR; TCRdb's version includes in-frame clones alone and lacks a portion of them. The sample has 60,000 or so clones, roughly 85% seen once. The sequencing here drew on CD4+ or CD8+ T cells sorted from blood, taken in a trial of the OX40 agonist ivuxolimab. V gene TRBV7-9 combines with J gene TRBJ2-7; TRBD1 might be the D (6 bases). This TCR was recovered from an adult with an advanced solid tumor such as melanoma, head and neck, liver or kidney cancer. CDR3 coding DNA: TGTGCCAGCAGCATCGACAGGATCTCCTACGAGCAGTACTTC. Protein product: CASSIDRISYEQYF.